A selection of T cell receptor beta chains follows, all from one sample in a study of cytomegalovirus exposure and HLA in healthy donors. The method was immunoSEQ multiplex PCR; TCRdb's version includes in-frame clones alone and lacks a portion of them. The table shows about 190,000 clones, with more than 65% occurring only once. What was sequenced was PBMCs. These TCRs come from a man aged 50-59 years in good health and CMV-seronegative. CDR3s include the opening cysteine and the closing phenylalanine or tryptophan. The D gene is left open where the match is weak. The size entry is marked missing in some rows and otherwise reads once, few, many or a size class.

v_call	j_call	clone_size	d_call	cdr3_nt	cdr3_aa
TRBV7-9	TRBJ1-1	NA	NA	TGTTCCAGCAGCCTGGGGAGGAACCTTTTGGGTGAAGCTTTCTTT	CSSSLGRNLLGEAFF
TRBV12-5	TRBJ2-3	NA	TRBD2	TGTGCTAGTGGTCAAGCGGGGGGCGGAGATACGCAGTATTTT	CASGQAGGGDTQYF
TRBV19	TRBJ2-5	NA	TRBD1	TGTGCCAGTAGTACTAGAACCAGGGGGCAGGAGACCCAGTACTTC	CASSTRTRGQETQYF
TRBV2	TRBJ2-1	NA	TRBD1	TGTGCCAGCAGTGCAGAACAGGGGTCCTACAATGAGCAGTTCTTC	CASSAEQGSYNEQFF
TRBV29-1	TRBJ1-2	NA	TRBD1	TGCAGCGTTCTGAACAGGGGGGACGATTCTGGTGGCTACACCTTC	CSVLNRGDDSGGYTF
TRBV10-3	TRBJ2-5	NA	NA	TGTGCCATCAGTGTGGGAGAGGAGACCCAGTACTTC	CAISVGEETQYF
TRBV11-3	TRBJ2-1	NA	TRBD1	TGTGCCAGCAGCCTTACCGGGACAGGGGTCAATGAGCAGTTCTTC	CASSLTGTGVNEQFF
TRBV7-9	TRBJ1-5	once	NA	TGTGCCAGCAGCTTAGGAGGAGTGGGGGCAGGACAGCCCCAGCATTTT	CASSLGGVGAGQPQHF
TRBV10-2	TRBJ1-1	NA	NA	TGCGCCAGCAGTGCCGGGGGCACTGAAGCTTTCTTT	CASSAGGTEAFF
TRBV4-1	TRBJ2-2	NA	NA	TGCGCCAGCAGCCAAAGACATCAGGAAGCCGGGGAGCTGTTTTTT	CASSQRHQEAGELFF
TRBV30	TRBJ1-1	NA	TRBD1	TGTGCCTGGAGTGTTCAGGGGGCCCTTGGGGCTTTCTTT	CAWSVQGALGAFF
TRBV7-6	TRBJ1-1	NA	NA	TGTGCCAGCAGCTTAGCCCCCGGGAACACTGAAGCTTTCTTT	CASSLAPGNTEAFF
TRBV2	TRBJ1-6	few	NA	TGTGCCAGCAGCACGAGGACGGGGGTTAATTCACCCCTCCACTTT	CASSTRTGVNSPLHF
TRBV6-5	TRBJ1-1	NA	TRBD1	TGTGCCAGCAGTACCAGCAGGGGGACTGAAGCTTTCTTT	CASSTSRGTEAFF
TRBV30	TRBJ1-2	NA	TRBD1	TGTGCCTGGAGTGCAGGGGGGATAAACTATGGCTACACCTTC	CAWSAGGINYGYTF